The clone carrying this TCR beta chain appeared a few times. As originally analysed: Amplified reference gene primers provided the basis for estimating nucleated cell counts. Assay used: immunoSEQ multiplex PCR; TCRdb lists only in-frame clones, some missing. Clone size and V and J calls were adopted from that table, with D and trimming inferred from the DNA. This sample carries fewer than 300,000 clones, about 85% of them seen once, and the ten largest clones take around 1%. It was during active infection that Seattle patients were enrolled and then longitudinally followed. CDR1 is ENHRY, CDR2 SYGVKD, per germline. This CDR3 spans 16 amino acids. The ends lost 1 base at V and 5 bases at J; junction bases unmatched: 5. This record belongs to a study of blood T cell repertoires in COVID-19. Across the whole study: From the United States, Italy and Spain came samples of acute and convalescent COVID-19. Sample material is recorded as cDNA or gDNA derived from T cells, B-cell-depleted T cells, or PBMCs.

The clonotype comes from a human donor with COVID-19, enrolled during active disease. The donor label of this sample is uncertain. Sequencing was performed on peripheral blood. The chain employs TRBV10-3 and TRBJ2-1, with 10 bases matching TRBD1. CDR3 sequence (DNA): TGTGCCATCAGTGAGTACACGGGACAGGGGAACAATGAGCAGTTCTTC. It yields the protein CAISEYTGQGNNEQFF.